This TCR beta chain is from a study of OX40 agonist ivuxolimab in advanced cancers. Study results and limitations: Averaged across samples, CD8+ T cells carried more expanded clones than CD4+ did.

V shed 0 bases and J shed 8 bases, with 11 bases lying between them. Germline V lookup: CDR1 SGHRS, CDR2 YFSETQ. The CDR3 runs 14 residues. Assay used: immunoSEQ multiplex PCR; TCRdb lists only in-frame clones, some missing. The sample has under 55,000 clones; about 90% are singletons. Comments on this clone: The antigen is not known.

This specimen was CD4+ or CD8+ T cells sorted from blood, taken in a trial of the OX40 agonist ivuxolimab. V is TRBV5-1 and J is TRBJ1-4; D gene ambiguous. This TCR was sampled from an adult with an advanced solid tumor such as melanoma, head and neck, liver or kidney cancer. The CDR3 spells CASSLDSRREKLFF. The CDR3 DNA reads TGCGCCAGCAGCTTGGACAGCCGGCGGGAAAAACTGTTTTTT.